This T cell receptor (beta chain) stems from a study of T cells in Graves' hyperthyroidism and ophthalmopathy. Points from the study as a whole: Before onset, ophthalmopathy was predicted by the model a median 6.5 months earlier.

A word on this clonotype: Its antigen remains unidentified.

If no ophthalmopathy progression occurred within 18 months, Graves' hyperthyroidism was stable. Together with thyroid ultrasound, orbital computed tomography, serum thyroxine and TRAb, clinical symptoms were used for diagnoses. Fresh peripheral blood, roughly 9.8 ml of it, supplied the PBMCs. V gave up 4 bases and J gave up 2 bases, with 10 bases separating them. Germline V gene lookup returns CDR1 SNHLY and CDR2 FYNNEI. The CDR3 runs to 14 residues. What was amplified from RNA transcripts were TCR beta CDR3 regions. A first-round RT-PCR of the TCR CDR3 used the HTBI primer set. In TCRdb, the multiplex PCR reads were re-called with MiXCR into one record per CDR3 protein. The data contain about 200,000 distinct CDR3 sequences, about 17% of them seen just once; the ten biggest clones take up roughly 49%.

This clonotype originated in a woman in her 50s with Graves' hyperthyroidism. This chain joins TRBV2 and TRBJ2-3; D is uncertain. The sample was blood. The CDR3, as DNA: TGTGCCAGCAGTGTGTATTACTACACAGATACGCAGTATTTT. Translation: CASSVYYYTDTQYF.